The 8 T cell receptor beta chains below come from one sample, sequenced in a study of shared clonotypes between healthy human individuals. Assay: immunoSEQ multiplex PCR; the TCRdb copy retains only in-frame clones and omits some. The sample yields about 520,000 clones, about 96% seen once. Sequenced sample: naive CD4+ T cells sorted from blood. Subset given: CD45RA+ positively selected. The receptors were sampled from a woman in her 30s in good health.

The chain combines TRBV5-4 with TRBJ1-3; D uncertain. The V gene's germline CDR1 is SGHNT and CDR2 YYREEE (reference sequence). V was pared by 0 bases and J by 2 bases, with 9 bases between. The CDR3 length is 15 residues. CDR3 nucleotides: TGTGCCAGCAGCTTGGACCGGCAGACTGGAAACACCATATATTTT. It yields the protein CASSLDRQTGNTIYF. The variable domain in full, with the rest retrieved from reference TRBV5-4 and TRBJ1-3, is ETGVTQSPTHLIKTRGQQVTLRCSSQSGHNTVSWYQQALGQGPQFIFQYYREEENGRGNFPPRFSGLQFPNYSSELNVNALELDDSALYLCASSLDRQTGNTIYFGEGSWLTVV.

This chain connects TRBV28 to TRBJ2-1, with 9 bases fitting TRBD2. Germline assignment: CDR1 MDHEN and CDR2 SYDVKM. J lost 8 bases, V lost 2 bases, and 10 bases had no gene match. The CDR3 is made up of 16 amino acids. The CDR3 DNA sequence: TGTGCCAGCAGTTTAACTTGGCGGGAGGGCTGGGATGAGCAGTTCTTC. Its translation: CASSLTWREGWDEQFF.

V and J are TRBV29-1 and TRBJ2-5; the D gene could be TRBD1 or TRBD2 (5 bases each). V lost 4 bases to trimming and J lost 4 bases, with 7 bases between them. Per germline, CDR1 SQVTM and CDR2 ANQGSEA. The CDR3 covers 11 residues. In DNA form, the CDR3 reads TGCAGCGTTGGGGACCCAGAGACCCAGTACTTC. Amino acids: CSVGDPETQYF.

V is TRBV11-2 and J is TRBJ1-1, with D possibly matching TRBD1 (5 bases). CDR3 length: 13 residues. The germline CDR1 and CDR2 sequences are SGHAT and FQNNGV. V was cut by 1 base and J by 6 bases, with 9 bases left in between. The CDR3: CASSLVGGAEAFF. CDR3 nucleotide sequence: TGTGCCAGCAGCTTAGTCGGGGGAGCTGAAGCTTTCTTT.

The chain is built from TRBV28 and TRBJ2-1; TRBD2 agrees at 11 bases. The germline CDR1 and CDR2 sequences are MDHEN and SYDVKM. The ends lost 2 bases at V and 16 bases at J; junction bases unmatched: 7. The CDR3 sequence is 13 residues long. The CDR3 DNA is TGTGCCAGCAGTTTACGTGGGACTAGCGGCCCATTCTTC. The encoded protein is CASSLRGTSGPFF.

The V call is TRBV7-6, the J call TRBJ2-5; D may be TRBD1 or TRBD2 (5 bases each). CDR3 length equals 15 residues. CDR1 is SGHVS and CDR2 is FNYEAQ in the germline V gene. V was cut by 1 base and J by 5 bases, with 14 bases left in between. Here the CDR3 DNA reads TGTGCCAGCAGCTTAGAACGAGGGTGGGGGGAGACCCAGTACTTC. It translates to CASSLERGWGETQYF.

The V call is TRBV28, the J call TRBJ2-3; TRBD2 matches at 8 bases. V was pared by 2 bases and J by 2 bases, with 3 bases of the junction left unmatched. CDR3 length: 15 amino acids. Germline lookup yields CDR1 MDHEN and CDR2 SYDVKM. The chain's CDR3 is CASSLLAGTTDTQYF. CDR3 nucleotides: TGTGCCAGCAGTTTACTAGCGGGCACCACAGATACGCAGTATTTT.

The CDR3 bases are TGTGCCATCAGTATAACGACAGGCACCATCGAGCAGTACTTC. This codes for CAISITTGTIEQYF. The V and J genes are TRBV10-3 and TRBJ2-7; D perhaps matches TRBD1 (6 bases). Germline CDR1 and CDR2: ENHRY and SYGVKD. Trimming took 5 bases from V and 6 from J, leaving 17 bases between them. The CDR3 has 14 residues.